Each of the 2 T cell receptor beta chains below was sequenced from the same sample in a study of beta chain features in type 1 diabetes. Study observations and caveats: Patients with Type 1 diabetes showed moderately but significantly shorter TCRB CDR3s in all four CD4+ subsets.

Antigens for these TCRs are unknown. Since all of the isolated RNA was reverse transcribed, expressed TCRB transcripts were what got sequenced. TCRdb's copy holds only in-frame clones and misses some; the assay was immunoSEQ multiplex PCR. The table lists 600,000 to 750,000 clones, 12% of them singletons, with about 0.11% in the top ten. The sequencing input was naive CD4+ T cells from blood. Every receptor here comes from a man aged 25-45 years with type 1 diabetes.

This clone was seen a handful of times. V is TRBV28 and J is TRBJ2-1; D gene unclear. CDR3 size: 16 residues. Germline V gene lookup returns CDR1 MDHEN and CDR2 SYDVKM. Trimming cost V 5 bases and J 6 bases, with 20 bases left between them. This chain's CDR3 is CASSRPHTVTGNEQFF. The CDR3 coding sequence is TGTGCCAGCAGTCGCCCTCACACGGTGACGGGCAATGAGCAGTTCTTC.

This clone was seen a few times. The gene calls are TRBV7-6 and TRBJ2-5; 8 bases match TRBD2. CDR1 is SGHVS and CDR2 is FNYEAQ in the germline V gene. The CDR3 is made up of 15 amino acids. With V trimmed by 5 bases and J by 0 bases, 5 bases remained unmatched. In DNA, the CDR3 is TGTGCCAGCAGCCGGGGGGGACGGTACCAAGAGACCCAGTACTTC. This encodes CASSRGGRYQETQYF.